The present TCR beta chain was sequenced within a study of OX40 agonist ivuxolimab in advanced cancers. The wider study: Partial responses were observed in three patients, of whom one had hepatocellular carcinoma and two had cutaneous melanoma. Whole-study results and caveats: Among the lowest peripheral clonal expansion occurred in 0.1-3.0 mg/kg partial responders. Some patients without response likewise showed low normalized clonal expansion.

TCRdb's table, derived via immunoSEQ multiplex PCR, lists solely in-frame clones and lacks some. The data hold about 80,000 clones, with roughly 84% observed a single time. This CDR3 spans 17 amino acids. V lost 3 bases and J lost 3; bases outside the gene matches: 10. Germline V CDR1 and CDR2: KGHSH, LQKENI. Sampling of blood occurred at baseline, cycle 4 day 1, and cycle 7 day 1. This clone has only one observation. The antigen remains unidentified. Sequenced material: CD4+ or CD8+ T cells sorted from blood, taken in a trial of the OX40 agonist ivuxolimab. The chain has TRBV18 and TRBJ1-4, with 7 bases fitting TRBD1. This sequence originates from an adult with an advanced solid tumor such as melanoma, head and neck, liver or kidney cancer. As DNA, the CDR3 is TGTGCCAGCTCACCGCCCGGATCAGGGGGAGCTAATGAAAAACTGTTTTTT. Amino acid sequence: CASSPPGSGGANEKLFF.